Presented here are 23 T cell receptor beta chains from one specimen sequenced in a study of T cell changes during pregnancy in multiple sclerosis. Using immunoSEQ multiplex PCR, the repertoire was profiled, and TCRdb retains in-frame clones only, with some absent. The sample gives 65,000 to 85,000 clones, 80% to 90% of which show up once; over 0.8% is in the top ten. The sequencing used peripheral blood, collected in the first trimester of pregnancy. Source of these receptors: a female donor in good health, enrolled as a control in a pregnancy study.

V and J are TRBV19 and TRBJ1-1; TRBD1 might be the D (6 bases). Germline-derived CDR1 and CDR2 are LNHDA and SQIVND (reference sequence). This CDR3 contains 15 residues. With 6 bases removed from V and 0 bases from J, the gap between germline ends came to 14 bases. The chain's CDR3 is CASSVPGQLNTEAFF. CDR3 DNA sequence: TGTGCCAGTAGCGTACCCGGACAGTTGAACACTGAAGCTTTCTTT.

The chain links TRBV30 to TRBJ2-1; the D gene is possibly TRBD2 (6 bases). Germline loops: CDR1 GTSNPN, CDR2 SVGIG (reference sequence). Trimming left V 5 bases short and J 10 bases short, with 36 bases between. There are 19 residues in the CDR3. The CDR3 bases are TGTGCCTGGGCCGGGTTGGAGGGTGTCGGCGGGGCCCCCCGGGGCGAGCAGTTCTTC. Amino acid sequence: CAWAGLEGVGGAPRGEQFF.

The genes are TRBV2 and TRBJ2-1, with a weak D call TRBD2 (6 bases). This CDR3 is built from 12 residues. Trimming pared 4 bases from V and 7 bases from J, leaving 8 bases between. Germline V gene data show CDR1 as SNHLY and CDR2 as FYNNEI. Here the CDR3 reads CASSGLGNEQFF. The CDR3 nucleotides are TGTGCCAGCAGTGGACTAGGGAATGAGCAGTTCTTC.

The rearrangement uses TRBV7-9 and TRBJ1-2; D perhaps matches TRBD1 (5 bases). Trimming took off 5 bases at V and 7 bases at J, with 20 bases between the two ends. The CDR3 has 15 amino acids. Germline CDR1 and CDR2: SEHNR and FQNEAQ (reference sequence). The CDR3 region is CASSATSEGSGGYTF. The CDR3 DNA reads as TGTGCCAGCAGCGCCACTAGCGAGGGGTCGGGTGGCTACACCTTC.

The chain recombines TRBV6-1 with TRBJ2-5; weak D call: TRBD2 (5 bases). Trimming took 6 bases from V and 1 from J, leaving 12 bases between them. There are 14 residues in the CDR3. Per germline, CDR1 MNHNS and CDR2 SASEGT. DNA for the CDR3: TGTGCCAGCAGGGGTTCCCGGGGCCAAGAGACCCAGTACTTC. The encoded protein is CASRGSRGQETQYF.

The CDR3 protein is CASSPALQGSYEQYF. In DNA form, the CDR3 reads TGTGCCAGCAGTCCAGCCCTACAGGGTTCCTACGAGCAGTACTTC. This chain joins TRBV6-1 and TRBJ2-7; the D gene is possibly TRBD1 (6 bases). Per the germline V gene, CDR1 is MNHNS and CDR2 is SASEGT. Trimming took off 5 bases at V and 1 base at J, with 15 bases between the two ends. The CDR3 is 15 residues long.

Here the CDR3 reads CSVEEGQGSLFEQYF. The CDR3 nucleotides read TGCAGCGTTGAAGAGGGACAGGGTTCTTTGTTCGAGCAGTACTTC. This rearrangement joins TRBV29-1 to TRBJ2-7; TRBD1 matches at 9 bases. From germline, CDR1 is SQVTM and CDR2 ANQGSEA. CDR3 length: 15 residues. Trimming cost V 0 bases and J 6 bases; bases outside gene matches: 9.

Only one count was recorded for this clone. The V gene is TRBV10-2, the J gene TRBJ2-1, with TRBD2 matching over 12 bases. The junction had 16 bases not matched to a gene; V was cut back by 6 bases and J by 7 bases. This CDR3 spans 18 amino acids. Per the germline V gene, CDR1 is WSHSY and CDR2 is SAAADI. CDR3 amino acids: CASSVTSGRLQSGNEQFF. The DNA of the CDR3 is TGCGCCAGCAGCGTCACTAGCGGGAGGCTACAATCGGGGAATGAGCAGTTCTTC.

J is TRBJ2-2 and V is TRBV28, with D perhaps TRBD1 (5 bases). Trimming took off 3 bases at V and 15 bases at J, with 17 bases between the two ends. The CDR3 runs 13 residues. The germline V gene encodes CDR1 MDHEN and CDR2 SYDVKM. In DNA, the CDR3 is TGTGCCAGCAGTTTCGACAGCCCCAACTTATTGTTTTTT. Translated, it gives CASSFDSPNLLFF.

The chain combines TRBV6-5 with TRBJ2-1, with 10 bases fitting TRBD2. CDR3 length: 15 amino acids. V shed 4 bases and J 5 bases; nucleotides not matched to a gene: 5. Germline CDR1 MNHEY, CDR2 SVGAGI. CDR3 sequence reads: CASSFQREGNNEQFF. The CDR3 coding sequence is TGTGCCAGCAGTTTCCAGCGGGAGGGAAACAATGAGCAGTTCTTC.

The J gene is TRBJ2-7, the V gene TRBV29-1; 7 bases fit TRBD1. J was trimmed by 7 bases and V by 7 bases; bases with no gene match: 7. This CDR3 is built from 11 residues. The V gene's germline CDR1 is SQVTM and CDR2 ANQGSEA. CDR3 DNA sequence: TGCAGCGGAGGCAGGGGGATAGAGCAGTACTTC. Its protein is CSGGRGIEQYF.

The chain has TRBV6-6 and TRBJ1-1; no firm D call. Germline V CDR1 and CDR2: MNHNY, SVGAGI (reference sequence). Trimming took off 6 bases at V and 5 bases at J, with 7 bases between the two ends. The CDR3 is made up of 11 amino acids. The chain's CDR3 is CASRATTEAFF. CDR3 DNA: TGTGCCAGCAGGGCGACTACTGAAGCTTTCTTT.

This chain links TRBV9 with TRBJ2-7; 8 bases are a match to TRBD2. Per germline, CDR1 SGDLS and CDR2 YYNGEE. The CDR3 has 14 residues. V trimming: 3 bases; J trimming: 5 bases; junction bases outside the gene matches: 7. The CDR3 spells CASSESRGGHEQYF. The DNA for the CDR3 is TGTGCCAGCAGCGAGAGCCGGGGGGGCCACGAGCAGTACTTC.

The chain employs TRBV14 and TRBJ1-4, with 11 bases aligning to TRBD1. V lost 6 bases and J lost 0; bases outside the gene matches: 12. From germline, CDR1 is SGHDN and CDR2 FVKESK. The CDR3 runs to 19 residues. The CDR3 nucleotides are TGTGCCAGCAGTCCCGGACAGGGGGCTCGATTGTCAACTAATGAAAAACTGTTTTTT. This gives the protein CASSPGQGARLSTNEKLFF.

J is TRBJ2-1 and V is TRBV7-2; no definite D call. This CDR3 has 13 residues. Trimming shortened V by 1 base and J by 4 bases, and 5 bases separated the two germline ends. The germline gives CDR1 SGHTA, CDR2 FQGNSA. DNA of the CDR3: TGTGCCAGCAGCTTAGGCACTTACAATGAGCAGTTCTTC. This encodes CASSLGTYNEQFF.

This sequence joins TRBV10-3 and TRBJ1-1, with D perhaps TRBD1 (5 bases). CDR1 ENHRY and CDR2 SYGVKD come from the germline V gene. V dropped 10 bases and J dropped 1 base, with 7 bases sitting between them. CDR3 length equals 11 residues. The CDR3 loop is CATGSNTEAFF. Written as DNA, the CDR3 is TGTGCCACAGGGTCGAACACTGAAGCTTTCTTT.

The gene calls are TRBV28 and TRBJ1-2; TRBD1 aligns across 8 bases. The CDR3 runs 15 residues. The V segment lost 3 bases and the J segment 4 bases; nucleotides outside the gene matches: 7. Germline V lookup: CDR1 MDHEN, CDR2 SYDVKM. The CDR3 loop is CASSFPGGVSYGYTF. The CDR3 DNA follows: TGTGCCAGCAGTTTTCCAGGGGGCGTAAGCTATGGCTACACCTTC.

The chain employs TRBV6-5 and TRBJ2-5; 9 bases are shared with TRBD1. Per germline, CDR1 MNHEY and CDR2 SVGAGI. The CDR3 is 15 residues long. The ends lost 2 bases at V and 2 bases at J; junction bases unmatched: 3. CDR3 in DNA: TGTGCCAGCAGTTACGGGACAGGGCCGCAAGAGACCCAGTACTTC. Translated, it gives CASSYGTGPQETQYF.

V is TRBV19 and J is TRBJ1-5, with 8 bases lining up with TRBD1. Germline-derived CDR1 and CDR2 are LNHDA and SQIVND (reference sequence). The CDR3 is 16 amino acids. The V gene end was trimmed by 7 bases and the J gene end by 7 bases; junction bases not matched to a gene: 15. The CDR3 coding sequence is TGTGCCAGTATTAGGGTTGTGGGGCAGGGGGCCCAGCCCCAGCATTTT. Its protein product is CASIRVVGQGAQPQHF.

The gene calls are TRBV7-2 and TRBJ2-1; perhaps TRBD1 as D (5 bases). The V end lost 4 bases, the J end lost 5 bases, and 9 bases lay between the germline ends. Germline V gene sequence: CDR1 SGHTA, CDR2 FQGNSA. The CDR3 covers 13 residues. This chain's CDR3 is CASSSQGDNEQFF. CDR3 nucleotide sequence: TGTGCCAGCAGCTCACAAGGGGACAATGAGCAGTTCTTC.

The rearrangement links TRBV7-2 to TRBJ1-2; D might be TRBD1 (5 bases). The CDR3 length is 12 residues. V was pared by 3 bases and J by 8 bases, with 10 bases between. The V gene's germline CDR1 is SGHTA and CDR2 FQGNSA. The CDR3 here is CASSFQGGGYTF. The CDR3 DNA reads as TGTGCCAGCAGCTTCCAGGGAGGGGGCTACACCTTC.

The chain combines TRBV28 with TRBJ2-7, with 7 bases that match TRBD2. The J segment lost 5 bases and the V segment lost 2 bases, leaving 15 bases of the junction unmatched. The germline gives CDR1 MDHEN, CDR2 SYDVKM. The length of the CDR3 is 17 residues. CDR3 coding DNA: TGTGCCAGCAGTTTACTACTGGGCGGGAGAAGTAGCAACGAGCAGTACTTC. Translated: CASSLLLGGRSSNEQYF.

The chain carries TRBV5-4 and TRBJ2-7; 9 nucleotides match TRBD2. The V gene end was trimmed by 5 bases and the J gene end by 5 bases; junction bases not matched to a gene: 14. This CDR3 has 16 amino acids. The germline V gene encodes CDR1 SGHNT and CDR2 YYREEE (reference sequence). CDR3 sequence: CASRPWGAGGYHEQYF. The CDR3, as DNA: TGTGCCAGCAGGCCTTGGGGAGCGGGAGGTTACCACGAGCAGTACTTC.